This T cell receptor beta chain was sequenced in a study of T cells in Graves' hyperthyroidism and ophthalmopathy. V was cut by 6 bases and J by 1 base, with 9 bases left in between. The CDR3 sequence is 13 residues long. Germline values: CDR1 MNHNS, CDR2 SASEGT. Amplified regions were TCR beta CDR3 sequences from RNA transcripts. Carried out on the TCR CDR3, a first-round RT-PCR used the HTBI primer set. TCRdb passed the multiplex PCR reads through MiXCR, listing each CDR3 protein once. Among 360,000 or so distinct CDR3 sequences, 15% to 20% were seen once, and the ten largest hold around 15%. Sequenced: blood. This clonotype was sampled from a woman in her thirties or forties with Graves' ophthalmopathy. The V call is TRBV6-1, the J call TRBJ2-5; D is uncertain. The CDR3 spells CASSSQAQETQYF. CDR3 in DNA: TGTGCCAGCAGCAGTCAGGCCCAAGAGACCCAGTACTTC.